The sequence of this TCR beta chain was determined in a study of vaccination effects on CD4 cells after COVID-19. Study details: After the second dose, samples were taken at median day 72. General study points: In the late period after vaccination, infection- and vaccine-induced clones contracted markedly.

The method was immunoSEQ multiplex PCR; TCRdb's version includes in-frame clones alone and lacks a portion of them. The sample gives about 22,000 clones, approximately 69% of which show up once; 8.2% is in the top ten. CDR3 size: 17 residues. Germline CDR1 and CDR2: MNHNS and SASEGT. Trimming stripped 1 base from V and 0 bases from J, with 10 bases between. About this clone itself: What it binds is not known.

Pools of viral peptides were used by the ViraFEST assay to expand antigen-specific CD4+ T cells ahead of sequencing. After around nine days in culture, the CD4+ T cells were isolated. Either the BNT162b2 or mRNA-1273 vaccine was given to participants in two doses. IL-2 medium was substituted for half the medium on days 3 and 7. The chain employs TRBV6-1 and TRBJ1-6, with D unresolved. The clonotype comes from a human donor who received a COVID-19 vaccine. Source: CD4+ T cells from PBMCs cultured with SARS-CoV-2 spike peptides, taken after COVID-19 vaccination. The CDR3 protein is CASSEVGGSSYNSPLHF. The CDR3 DNA reads TGTGCCAGCAGTGAAGTAGGTGGCAGCTCCTATAATTCACCCCTCCACTTT.